This T cell receptor beta chain was profiled in a study of cytomegalovirus exposure and HLA in healthy donors. Study-wide results and limits: TCR beta V- and J-gene trimming, according to a later analysis, was linked to a missense DCLRE1C variant.

Vbeta (60) and Jbeta (13) primers were used in the PCR. In the original workflow: Unique TCR beta chains totaled some 81 million in a later count, with around 12 million of them shared. Produced via immunoSEQ multiplex PCR; TCRdb's table is partial and in-frame only. Clone size and V and J calls were adopted from that table, with D and trimming inferred from the DNA. The data show 150,000 to 200,000 clones, roughly two thirds seen once. Turning to this clone: Its antigen remains unidentified.

Material: PBMCs. This receptor was identified in a woman in her twenties or thirties in good health and CMV-seronegative.

The CDR3 here is CASSRTGGPYEQYF. Here the CDR3 DNA reads TGTGCCAGCAGCAGGACAGGGGGCCCCTACGAGCAGTACTTC. V gene TRBV6-5 combines with J gene TRBJ2-7, with 11 bases that match TRBD1. Trimming cost V 6 bases and J 2 bases; bases outside gene matches: 3. CDR3 length: 14 residues. Germline values: CDR1 MNHEY, CDR2 SVGAGI.